The 28 T cell receptor beta chains presented below share a single source sample, sequenced in a study of blood T cell repertoires in COVID-19. The table came from immunoSEQ multiplex PCR; TCRdb's copy has only in-frame clones and leaves some out. Found here are fewer than 700,000 clones, 70% to 90% of them singletons; the top ten hold around 7.8%. Sequencing input: peripheral blood. The receptor source for this set is a woman between 45 and 60 years old with COVID-19, enrolled during active disease.

The chain combines TRBV10-3 with TRBJ1-1; 10 nucleotides match TRBD1. The ends lost 10 bases at V and 1 base at J; junction bases unmatched: 18. The CDR3 consists of 18 residues. Germline values: CDR1 ENHRY, CDR2 SYGVKD. The chain's CDR3 is CATTSRSGTGVANTEAFF. The CDR3 bases are TGTGCCACAACCAGCCGTTCCGGGACAGGGGTTGCGAACACTGAAGCTTTCTTT.

This chain joins TRBV5-1 and TRBJ2-1, with 14 bases matching TRBD2. CDR1 is SGHRS and CDR2 is YFSETQ in the germline V gene. The length of the CDR3 is 15 residues. V shed 6 bases and J 6 bases; nucleotides not matched to a gene: 5. CDR3 bases: TGCGCCAGCAAGATTGGGACTAGCGGGGGCAATGAGCAGTTCTTC. Translation gives CASKIGTSGGNEQFF.

This clone has a handful of counts. The CDR3 spells CASSPDTGTIRYTF. CDR3 bases: TGTGCCAGCAGCCCAGACACAGGGACAATACGCTACACCTTC. This chain links TRBV3-1 (or the pseudogene TRBV3-2) with TRBJ1-2; maybe TRBD1 (6 bases). Germline assignment: CDR1 LGHDT and CDR2 YNNKEL (reference sequence). The CDR3 runs 14 residues. V shed 4 bases and J shed 9 bases, with 18 bases lying between them.

The chain combines TRBV18 with TRBJ2-5, with TRBD2 matching over 8 bases. CDR1 KGHSH and CDR2 LQKENI come from the germline V gene. The CDR3 is 13 residues long. V lost 4 bases to trimming and J lost 3 bases; unmatched junction nucleotides: 1. CDR3: CASSRRGEETQYF. The CDR3 nucleotides read TGTGCCAGCTCACGGCGGGGGGAAGAGACCCAGTACTTC.

V is TRBV6-5 and J is TRBJ2-3; perhaps TRBD1 as D (7 bases). Germline-derived CDR1 and CDR2 are MNHEY and SVGAGI. Trimming removed 10 bases from V and 6 bases from J, with 23 bases in between. The CDR3 runs to 15 residues. The CDR3, as DNA: TGTGCCACAAGCCGAGGGGGCGGGATATCGGATACGCAGTATTTT. Amino acid sequence: CATSRGGGISDTQYF.

The count of this clone is one. At one boundary the junction diverges from the germline segment, which might be a read error. The V and J genes are TRBV28 and TRBJ2-4; a possible D gene is TRBD2 (6 bases). CDR1 and CDR2 (germline): MDHEN, SYDVKM. This CDR3 is 13 amino acids long. DNA for the CDR3: TGTGCCAGCAGTCCGTCGATAACTAGCCACAAGCTCTTC. Translated: CASSPSITSHKLF.

J is TRBJ1-2 and V is TRBV5-1, with D maybe TRBD1 (5 bases). Per germline, CDR1 SGHRS and CDR2 YFSETQ. CDR3 size: 16 residues. V lost 4 bases and J 0 bases, leaving 16 bases between the germline ends. The CDR3 sequence: CASSHLDRDSNYGYTF. As DNA, the CDR3 is TGCGCCAGCAGCCACCTAGACAGAGACTCTAACTATGGCTACACCTTC.

V is TRBV7-3 and J is TRBJ2-2, with D maybe TRBD1 (5 bases). Trimming shortened V by 5 bases and J by 4 bases, and 17 bases separated the two germline ends. This CDR3 is 16 amino acids long. CDR1 and CDR2 (germline): SGHTA, FQGTGA. The CDR3 DNA reads TGTGCCAGCAGCCCCCAGGGTAGGGTTAGCACCGGGGAGCTGTTTTTT. Translation gives CASSPQGRVSTGELFF.

The rearrangement joins TRBV30 to TRBJ2-7; D is possibly TRBD1 (5 bases). The germline gives CDR1 GTSNPN, CDR2 SVGIG (reference sequence). V dropped 3 bases and J dropped 4 bases, with 19 bases sitting between them. The CDR3 loop spans 15 amino acids. This CDR3 is CAWSQLSRVGYEQYF. CDR3 in DNA: TGTGCCTGGAGCCAACTCTCCAGGGTGGGGTACGAGCAGTACTTC.

The rearrangement links TRBV24-1 to TRBJ1-5; the D gene is possibly TRBD1 (5 bases). CDR1 and CDR2 (germline): KGHDR, SFDVKD. The CDR3 loop spans 18 amino acids. V lost 0 bases, J lost 1 base, and 15 bases lay in between. The CDR3 nucleotides are TGTGCCACCAGTGATTTGCTGCGGGGGATTTACAGCAATCAGCCCCAGCATTTT. This gives the protein CATSDLLRGIYSNQPQHF.

J is TRBJ2-7 and V is TRBV3-1 (or the pseudogene TRBV3-2), with 8 bases identical to TRBD2. Germline CDR1 and CDR2: LGHDT and YNNKEL (reference sequence). The CDR3 sequence is 16 residues long. The V gene end was trimmed by 3 bases and the J gene end by 0 bases; junction bases not matched to a gene: 7. The CDR3 reads CASSHLFTSGSYEQYF. For the CDR3, the DNA is TGTGCCAGCAGCCACTTGTTTACTAGCGGCTCCTACGAGCAGTACTTC.

Details on this clone: Different DNA sequences within this sample yield the same CDR3. This chain connects TRBV18 to TRBJ1-1; D uncertain. The CDR3 loop spans 14 amino acids. The germline CDR1 and CDR2 sequences are KGHSH and LQKENI. Trimming removed 0 bases from V and 0 bases from J, with 5 bases in between. The CDR3 protein is CASSPPTVNTEAFF. DNA of the CDR3: TGTGCCAGCTCACCACCCACGGTGAACACTGAAGCTTTCTTT.

The chain employs TRBV11-2 and TRBJ2-2, with TRBD2 identical over 10 bases. Losses at the gene ends were 4 bases for V and 5 bases for J; bases not matched to a gene: 4. The CDR3 consists of 15 residues. Germline assignment: CDR1 SGHAT and CDR2 FQNNGV. In DNA, the CDR3 is TGTGCCAGCAGCTCGAGGACTAGCGGAACCGGGGAGCTGTTTTTT. This translates into CASSSRTSGTGELFF.

J is TRBJ1-2 and V is TRBV21-1; no DNA check was done on the table's D call, TRBD1. TRBV21-1 is assigned pseudogene status. The CDR3 is 16 residues long. The DNA for the CDR3 is TGTGCCAGCAGCCCCAGGACAGGGAACGGAAACTATGGCTACACCTTC. This gives the protein CASSPRTGNGNYGYTF.

V is TRBV3-1 (or the pseudogene TRBV3-2) and J is TRBJ2-3; TRBD2 matches 11 bases. After removal of 7 bases from V and 1 base from J, the junction contained 16 bases not matched to a gene. This CDR3 spans 19 amino acids. Per the germline V gene, CDR1 is LGHDT and CDR2 is YNNKEL (reference sequence). The CDR3 nucleotides are TGTGCCAGCACCTTCCTGGGGCTAGCGGGGGGTCCACGCACAGATACGCAGTATTTT. It codes for CASTFLGLAGGPRTDTQYF.

Here the CDR3 DNA reads TGTGCCAGCAGTCGTTCTAGCACAGATACGCAGTATTTT. Its protein product is CASSRSSTDTQYF. This rearrangement joins TRBV7-3 to TRBJ2-3; no reliable D call. CDR3 size: 13 residues. With 6 bases removed from V and 0 bases from J, the gap between germline ends came to 7 bases. Germline V gene sequence: CDR1 SGHTA, CDR2 FQGTGA.

The gene calls are TRBV9 and TRBJ1-2; unclear D gene. Germline-derived CDR1 and CDR2 are SGDLS and YYNGEE. The ends were cut back, 7 bases at V and 8 bases at J, with 12 bases in the middle. CDR3 length equals 11 residues. CDR3 sequence (DNA): TGTGCCAGCTACTCCGGGGAGGGCTACACCTTC. This encodes CASYSGEGYTF.

The chain links TRBV28 to TRBJ1-6; D is unclear. This CDR3 has 12 amino acids. Trimming pared 6 bases from V and 10 bases from J, leaving 10 bases between. Germline V gene data show CDR1 as MDHEN and CDR2 as SYDVKM. CDR3 coding DNA: TGTGCCAGCAGCCCCTCTAGCTCACCCCTCCACTTT. It codes for CASSPSSSPLHF.

This rearrangement joins TRBV5-1 to TRBJ2-5; 8 bases map to TRBD1. The CDR3 runs to 14 residues. Germline lookup yields CDR1 SGHRS and CDR2 YFSETQ. After removal of 2 bases from V and 4 bases from J, the junction contained 4 bases not matched to a gene. The CDR3 coding sequence is TGCGCCAGCAGCTTTACCGGACAGGGAGAGACCCAGTACTTC. The encoded protein is CASSFTGQGETQYF.

To note about this clone: Other DNA variants within this sample encode the same CDR3. The chain couples TRBV5-1 to TRBJ2-3, with a tentative D call TRBD2 (6 bases). Germline assignment: CDR1 SGHRS and CDR2 YFSETQ. Trimming left V 3 bases short and J 5 bases short, with 7 bases between. There are 12 residues in the CDR3. For the CDR3, the DNA is TGCGCCAGCAGCTCGGAGGGAGATACGCAGTATTTT. Protein: CASSSEGDTQYF.

The chain has TRBV5-1 and TRBJ2-4, with 11 bases lining up with TRBD2. V lost 5 bases and J lost 8; bases outside the gene matches: 12. This CDR3 contains 16 residues. Germline-derived CDR1 and CDR2 are SGHRS and YFSETQ. CDR3 in amino acids: CASSYNSGGAGDIQYF. CDR3 nucleotide sequence: TGCGCCAGCAGTTATAATAGCGGGGGGGCCGGGGACATTCAGTACTTC. The full variable domain, completed using reference TRBV5-1 and TRBJ2-4, is KAGVTQTPRYLIKTRGQQVTLSCSPISGHRSVSWYQQTPGQGLQFLFEYFSETQRNKGNFPGRFSGRQFSNSRSEMNVSTLELGDSALYLCASSYNSGGAGDIQYFGAGTRLSVL.

This clone occurred once. The chain carries TRBV29-1 and TRBJ2-5, with 9 positions matching TRBD2. The CDR3 consists of 14 residues. The J segment lost 5 bases and the V segment lost 3 bases, leaving 7 bases of the junction unmatched. Germline-derived CDR1 and CDR2 are SQVTM and ANQGSEA. The CDR3, as DNA: TGCAGCGTTGACGGAGGGACTAGCAGGGAGACCCAGTACTTC. It encodes CSVDGGTSRETQYF.

The J gene is TRBJ2-1, the V gene TRBV7-9, with 8 bases matching TRBD2. The CDR3 length is 17 residues. Germline V gene lookup returns CDR1 SEHNR and CDR2 FQNEAQ (reference sequence). V shed 5 bases and J 4 bases; nucleotides not matched to a gene: 13. CDR3 coding DNA: TGTGCCAGCAGCCCCCGGTGGGCTAGCGGGCTATACAATGAGCAGTTCTTC. It specifies CASSPRWASGLYNEQFF. The full variable domain, with the rest looked up from reference TRBV7-9 and TRBJ2-1, is DTGVSQNPRHKITKRGQNVTFRCDPISEHNRLYWYRQTLGQGPEFLTYFQNEAQLEKSRLLSDRFSAERPKGSFSTLEIQRTEQGDSAMYLCASSPRWASGLYNEQFFGPGTRLTVL.

This clone has just one count. The V call is TRBV5-1, the J call TRBJ1-3; D not resolved. CDR1 is SGHRS and CDR2 is YFSETQ in the germline V gene. The CDR3 totals 14 residues. With 2 bases removed from V and 0 bases from J, the gap between germline ends came to 6 bases. The DNA of the CDR3 is TGCGCCAGCAGCTTTGAAGCCTCTGGAAACACCATATATTTT. Its translation: CASSFEASGNTIYF. Supplemented by reference TRBV5-1 and TRBJ1-3, the full variable domain reads KAGVTQTPRYLIKTRGQQVTLSCSPISGHRSVSWYQQTPGQGLQFLFEYFSETQRNKGNFPGRFSGRQFSNSRSEMNVSTLELGDSALYLCASSFEASGNTIYFGEGSWLTVV.

The chain links TRBV19 to TRBJ1-2; D gene unclear. V lost 5 bases, J lost 2 bases, and 15 bases lay in between. From germline, CDR1 is LNHDA and CDR2 SQIVND (reference sequence). The CDR3 loop spans 15 amino acids. CDR3 DNA: TGTGCCAGTAGTCGCCAGCCCGGAGGGAACTATGGCTACACCTTC. It is translated as CASSRQPGGNYGYTF.

This clone was detected only once. The V call is TRBV10-1, the J call TRBJ1-3, with 10 positions matching TRBD1. CDR1 WNHNN and CDR2 SYGVQD come from the germline V gene (reference sequence). This CDR3 has 14 amino acids. J was trimmed by 9 bases and V by 9 bases; bases with no gene match: 11. CDR3: CARMGQGLPGTIYF. The CDR3 DNA sequence: TGCGCCAGGATGGGACAGGGGCTCCCTGGCACCATATATTTT.

The chain combines TRBV9 with TRBJ1-1; no clear D gene. CDR1 and CDR2 from the germline V gene are SGDLS and YYNGEE. This CDR3 is 15 amino acids long. V was cut by 0 bases and J by 0 bases, with 9 bases left in between. The CDR3 DNA follows: TGTGCCAGCAGCGTAGATCCGAACATGAACACTGAAGCTTTCTTT. Its protein product is CASSVDPNMNTEAFF.

The CDR3 protein is CATLDSINQPQHF. CDR3 nucleotide sequence: TGTGCCACACTGGACAGCATTAATCAGCCCCAGCATTTT. The chain employs TRBV11-3 and TRBJ1-5, with D possibly TRBD1 on 6 matching bases. The CDR3 length is 13 residues. Trimming took 10 bases from V and 4 from J, leaving 14 bases between them. Germline-derived CDR1 and CDR2 are SGHNT and YENEEA.